The 18 T cell receptor beta chains listed next were all sequenced from one sample in a study of regulatory T cells in long-lasting Graves disease. Indicated time point: persistent/refractory GD, antithyroid drugs over 5 years with positive TRAb. Isolated PBMC RNA provided the starting material for the TCR library. CDR3-region Arm-PCR and iRepertoire HTBI primers produced the TCR beta libraries. In TCRdb, the multiplex PCR reads were re-called with MiXCR into one record per CDR3 protein. There are approximately 400,000 distinct CDR3 sequences in the sample; around a quarter occur only once, and around 24% lies in the top ten. The source material was peripheral blood mononuclear cells (PBMCs), sampled when the disease was refractory, from a patient treated with antithyroid drugs. The receptor set was obtained from a female donor with Graves disease.

This clonotype was seen a handful of times. The chain links TRBV20-1 to TRBJ2-2; perhaps TRBD2 as D (6 bases). The CDR3 loop spans 16 amino acids. Germline V gene data show CDR1 as DFQATT and CDR2 as SNEGSKA (reference sequence). V lost 0 bases and J lost 0, with 11 bases in between. CDR3 in amino acids: CSARDGRLANTGELFF. The DNA for the CDR3 is TGCAGTGCTAGAGATGGAAGACTAGCGAACACCGGGGAGCTGTTTTTT.

There are many counts of this clonotype. The chain carries TRBV3-1 and TRBJ2-5; D remains unclear. CDR3 length equals 13 residues. The germline gives CDR1 LGHDT, CDR2 YNNKEL (reference sequence). V lost 0 bases to trimming and J lost 5 bases, with 7 bases between them. The CDR3 region is CASSQEGGETQYF. CDR3 coding DNA: TGTGCCAGCAGCCAAGAGGGTGGGGAGACCCAGTACTTC.

This clonotype appeared a few times. The chain couples TRBV18 to TRBJ1-1, with TRBD1 matching 8 bases. From germline, CDR1 is KGHSH and CDR2 LQKENI. The CDR3 has 16 residues. Trimming cost V 4 bases and J 5 bases; bases outside gene matches: 12. CDR3 coding DNA: TGTGCCAGCTCACTCAACTGGACAGGGAAGTCGACTGAAGCTTTCTTT. This encodes CASSLNWTGKSTEAFF.

This clonotype was detected only a few times. CDR3 sequence reads: CASRGHVQETQYF. Written as DNA, the CDR3 is TGTGCCAGCAGGGGACATGTGCAAGAGACCCAGTACTTC. The genes are TRBV6-1 and TRBJ2-5, with a weak D call TRBD1 (6 bases). The V and J ends lost 6 bases and 2 bases respectively, with 10 bases between them. Germline CDR1 MNHNS, CDR2 SASEGT. The CDR3 contains 13 residues.

This chain links TRBV20-1 with TRBJ2-7; D call uncertain. The CDR3 runs 12 residues. Germline loops: CDR1 DFQATT, CDR2 SNEGSKA (reference sequence). V was cut by 3 bases and J by 3 bases, with 9 bases left in between. The CDR3 sequence: CSASDSFYEQYF. The CDR3 DNA is TGCAGTGCTAGCGACTCCTTCTACGAGCAGTACTTC.

This clonotype was seen more than once but under ten times. The chain uses TRBV10-3 and TRBJ2-5; tentatively, D is TRBD2 (6 bases). Trimming removed 10 bases from V and 5 bases from J, with 11 bases in between. The CDR3 contains 11 residues. Germline CDR1 is ENHRY and CDR2 is SYGVKD. This CDR3 is CATEGGETQYF. Written as DNA, the CDR3 is TGTGCCACGGAGGGCGGGGAGACCCAGTACTTC.

This clonotype was found a few times. V usage is TRBV5-6 and J usage is TRBJ1-6, with TRBD1 as a possible D gene (5 bases). V was trimmed by 1 base and J by 6 bases, leaving 11 bases between them. Germline V CDR1 and CDR2: SGHDT, YYEEEE. The CDR3 covers 15 residues. This chain's CDR3 is CASSLQGTVNSPLHF. The CDR3 bases are TGTGCCAGCAGCTTGCAGGGAACGGTTAATTCACCCCTCCACTTT.

This clonotype was found many times. The V and J genes are TRBV13 and TRBJ1-2; 7 nucleotides line up with TRBD1. This CDR3 comprises 13 residues. Germline V gene lookup returns CDR1 PRHDT and CDR2 FYEKMQ (reference sequence). Trimming removed 5 bases from V and 8 bases from J; junction bases left unmatched: 8. The CDR3 loop reads CASSKSGGGGYTF. CDR3 DNA: TGTGCCAGCAGCAAATCAGGGGGTGGCGGCTACACCTTC.

V and J are TRBV7-2 and TRBJ2-7; D remains unclear. The V gene's germline CDR1 is SGHTA and CDR2 FQGNSA. The CDR3 extends over 18 amino acids. Trimming took off 2 bases at V and 6 bases at J, with 26 bases between the two ends. In DNA, the CDR3 is TGTGCCAGCAGCTTAACTCGATGGCAGTTTGAGAGGATCCGCGAGCAGTACTTC. This encodes CASSLTRWQFERIREQYF.

This clonotype was counted between two and nine times. V and J are TRBV6-1 and TRBJ1-1; D is uncertain. The CDR3 has 15 amino acids. Germline values: CDR1 MNHNS, CDR2 SASEGT. V was trimmed by 4 bases and J by 0 bases, leaving 12 bases between them. The CDR3 is CASSAFQNMNTEAFF. The DNA of the CDR3 is TGTGCCAGCAGTGCCTTTCAAAATATGAACACTGAAGCTTTCTTT.

The chain links TRBV6-2 or TRBV6-3 to TRBJ2-5; D might be TRBD1 or TRBD2, each matching 7 bases. Trimming cost V 10 bases and J 5 bases, with 20 bases left between them. Germline CDR1 reads MNHEY; CDR2 reads SVGEGT. The CDR3 length is 14 residues. This CDR3 is CATTGRGRGETQYF. DNA of the CDR3: TGTGCCACCACGGGAAGGGGGCGGGGGGAGACCCAGTACTTC.

Concerning this clonotype: A clone one base away is much larger, so this may be a read error. The rearrangement uses TRBV28 and TRBJ1-6; D is ambiguous. V gave up 3 bases and J gave up 18 bases, with 18 bases separating them. The germline gives CDR1 MDHEN, CDR2 SYDVKM. CDR3 size: 13 residues. The CDR3 nucleotides read TGTGCCAGCAGTTTGGAACAGCCCCCAGCTCCCCACTTT. As protein: CASSLEQPPAPHF.

This clonotype was picked up many times. The chain's CDR3 is CASSPPAVEAFF. CDR3 DNA: TGTGCCAGCAGCCCGCCTGCGGTTGAAGCTTTCTTT. The rearrangement links TRBV28 to TRBJ1-1, with D unresolved. Between the trimmed V and J ends, which lost 6 bases and 7 bases, there was a span of 12 bases. CDR1 is MDHEN and CDR2 is SYDVKM in the germline V gene. The CDR3 covers 12 residues.

The table lists this clonotype with many counts. The gene calls are TRBV20-1 and TRBJ2-7, with 9 bases matching TRBD2. The CDR3 has 16 amino acids. The V segment lost 6 bases and the J segment 0 bases; nucleotides outside the gene matches: 12. From germline, CDR1 is DFQATT and CDR2 SNEGSKA (reference sequence). CDR3: CSALLPTSGSSYEQYF. The CDR3 bases are TGCAGTGCCCTACTCCCGACTAGCGGAAGCTCCTACGAGCAGTACTTC.

The chain recombines TRBV5-1 with TRBJ2-7, with a weak D call TRBD1 (6 bases). Between the trimmed V and J ends, which lost 4 bases and 1 base, there was a span of 9 bases. CDR1 is SGHRS, CDR2 YFSETQ, per germline. The CDR3 runs 13 residues. DNA for the CDR3: TGCGCCAGCAGCGAACAGGGTTCCTACGAGCAGTACTTC. Protein sequence: CASSEQGSYEQYF.

The sample holds many counts of this clonotype. The V gene is TRBV4-2, the J gene TRBJ1-6; D is uncertain. From germline, CDR1 is LGHNA and CDR2 YNFKEQ. The CDR3 is made up of 14 amino acids. Trimming removed 1 base at V and 9 bases at J, with 10 bases between. CDR3 protein: CASSQGGDASPLHF. CDR3 coding DNA: TGTGCCAGCAGCCAAGGAGGAGACGCTTCACCCCTCCACTTT.

This chain joins TRBV19 and TRBJ1-2; D ambiguous. V lost 7 bases and J lost 4, with 16 bases in between. This CDR3 comprises 14 residues. Germline V gene data show CDR1 as LNHDA and CDR2 as SQIVND (reference sequence). The CDR3 DNA reads TGTGCCAGTAACCCTGACCGGGGAGGCTATGGCTACACCTTC. It codes for CASNPDRGGYGYTF.

The J gene is TRBJ2-4, the V gene TRBV20-1, with a tentative D call TRBD2 (6 bases). CDR3 length equals 13 residues. V shed 1 base and J shed 9 bases, with 13 bases lying between them. Germline V lookup: CDR1 DFQATT, CDR2 SNEGSKA (reference sequence). In nucleotides, the CDR3 is TGCAGTGCTAGAGTTGGGACTGGGGGCATTCAGTACTTC. Its translation is CSARVGTGGIQYF.